The entry below gives a single T cell receptor (beta chain) sequence along with its context. The source of the sample is a study of blood T cell repertoires in COVID-19. Study-level information: Sources were T cells, B-cell-depleted T cells, or PBMCs; the material itself was cDNA or gDNA.

Germline values: CDR1 SGHRS, CDR2 YFSETQ. With V trimmed by 4 bases and J by 3 bases, 3 bases remained unmatched. CDR3 length equals 14 residues. Profiling relied on immunoSEQ multiplex PCR, and the TCRdb table lists in-frame clones only, not all of them. The profile covers about 230,000 clones, with over 65% appearing a single time and about 2.5% taken by the ten largest. The sequencing input was peripheral blood. The chain employs TRBV5-1 and TRBJ2-3; 9 bases fit TRBD1. This receptor was obtained from a woman aged 70-85 years with active or convalescent COVID-19. CDR3 sequence reads: CASSPDRGTDTQYF. The CDR3 DNA reads TGCGCCAGCAGCCCCGACAGGGGGACAGATACGCAGTATTTT.